Included here is one TCR beta chain sequence, with context. No antigen is known for it. The data derive from a study of cytomegalovirus exposure and HLA in healthy donors. The study, taken as a whole, reports: The study labeled under 200 TCR beta chains cytomegalovirus-associated. In vitro data verified three CMV-associated chains as specific for CMV antigens.

The V end lost 8 bases, the J end lost 4 bases, and 17 bases lay between the germline ends. CDR1 GTSNPN and CDR2 SVGIG come from the germline V gene (reference sequence). The CDR3 length is 13 residues. From the 120-subject validation cohort, which was separate from the approximately 700-subject first cohort, the donors were drawn. Profiling relied on immunoSEQ multiplex PCR, and the TCRdb table lists in-frame clones only, not all of them. The top ten clones hold more than 0.9% of a sample with about 130,000 clones, just under 95% of them seen once. Material for sequencing was PBMCs. The chain couples TRBV30 to TRBJ1-2; tentatively, D is TRBD1 (6 bases). The origin of this receptor is a woman aged 18-29 years in good health and CMV-seronegative. This CDR3 is CAGLHRGGYGYTF. The CDR3 nucleotides are TGTGCCGGCCTCCATAGGGGGGGCTATGGCTACACCTTC.